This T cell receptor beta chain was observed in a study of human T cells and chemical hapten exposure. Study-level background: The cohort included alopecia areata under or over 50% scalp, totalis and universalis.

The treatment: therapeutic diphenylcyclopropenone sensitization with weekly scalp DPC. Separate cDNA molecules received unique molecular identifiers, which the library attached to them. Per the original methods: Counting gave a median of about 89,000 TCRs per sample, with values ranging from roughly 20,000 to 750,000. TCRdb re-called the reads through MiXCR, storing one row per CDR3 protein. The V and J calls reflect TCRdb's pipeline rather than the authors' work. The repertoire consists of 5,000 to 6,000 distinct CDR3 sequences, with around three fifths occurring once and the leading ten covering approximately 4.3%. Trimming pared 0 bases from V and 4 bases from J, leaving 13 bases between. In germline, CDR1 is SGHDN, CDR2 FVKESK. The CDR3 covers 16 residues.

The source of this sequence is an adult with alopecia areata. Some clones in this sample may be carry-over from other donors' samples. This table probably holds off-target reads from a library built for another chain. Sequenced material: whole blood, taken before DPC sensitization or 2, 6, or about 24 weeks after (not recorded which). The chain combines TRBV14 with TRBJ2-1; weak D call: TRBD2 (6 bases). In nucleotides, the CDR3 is TGTGCCAGCAGCCAAGATGCTCCCAGCGGGTACAATGAGCAGTTCTTC. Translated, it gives CASSQDAPSGYNEQFF.